This T cell receptor (beta chain) was sequenced during a study of OX40 agonist ivuxolimab in advanced cancers. Study-wide context: Patients were dosed intravenously with ivuxolimab at 0.01 to 10 mg/kg every 2 weeks. Study observations and caveats: Part of the nonresponder group also had normalized T-cell clonal expansion that was low.

Trimming stripped 7 bases from V and 7 bases from J, with 26 bases between. Germline lookup yields CDR1 MNHEY and CDR2 SMNVEV (reference sequence). The CDR3 is 17 amino acids. TCRdb's copy holds only in-frame clones and misses some; the assay was immunoSEQ multiplex PCR. Of about 79,000 clones listed, 88% are singletons. As concerns this clone: The antigen is not known.

The sequencing here drew on CD4+ or CD8+ T cells sorted from blood, taken in a trial of the OX40 agonist ivuxolimab. The receptor comes from an adult with an advanced solid tumor such as melanoma, head and neck, liver or kidney cancer. The gene calls are TRBV27 and TRBJ2-1; D may correspond to TRBD1 or TRBD2 (5 bases each). CDR3 in DNA: TGTGCCAGCAAGTTAAGGGGAGACGGCCATGTGGAAAATGAGCAGTTCTTC. Encoded protein: CASKLRGDGHVENEQFF.